This T cell receptor (beta chain) was sequenced in a study of blood T cell repertoires in COVID-19. Authors' methods: Estimated nucleated cell counts came from reference gene primer amplification. Clones were sequenced by immunoSEQ multiplex PCR, and TCRdb holds only the in-frame ones, with some missing. That table furnishes V, J and clone size, whereas the DNA furnished D and trimming. Of fewer than 300,000 clones in the sample, around 84% are singletons; the top ten hold about 5%. Germline V lookup: CDR1 LNHDA, CDR2 SQIVND (reference sequence). V was clipped by 5 bases and J by 0 bases, with 10 bases between them. This CDR3 contains 14 residues.

The sequenced sample consisted of PBMCs or T cells enriched from blood (not recorded which). This sequence was found in a man aged 35 to 55 who had been exposed to COVID-19. The chain employs TRBV19 and TRBJ1-2; D gene ambiguous. This chain's CDR3 is CASSGLRANYGYTF. The CDR3 nucleotides read TGTGCCAGTAGTGGTCTGAGAGCTAACTATGGCTACACCTTC.